This T cell receptor beta chain was found in a study of T cell responses to AZD1222 COVID-19 vaccine. On this clone: Its antigen is undetermined.

Findings and caveats of the study: Repertoires were obtained solely post-peak T cell response. Targets within unmutated variant regions were reportedly found for nearly half of spike-specific TCRs. The CD4 TCRs associated with vaccination extended across spike and predominated at 160-218 and 743-854.

V lost 10 bases and J lost 6; bases outside the gene matches: 6. This CDR3 has 12 residues. Germline V gives CDR1 MDHEN, CDR2 SYDVKM. Produced via immunoSEQ multiplex PCR; TCRdb's table is partial and in-frame only. Of roughly 120,000 clones listed, roughly 90% are singletons. The material sequenced was peripheral blood, taken 28 days after the second AZD1222 dose. The V and J genes are TRBV28 and TRBJ2-3; 8 bases fit TRBD2. The receptor's source is an adult who received the AZD1222 COVID-19 vaccine. The CDR3 is CAIGGDLDTQYF. DNA of the CDR3: TGTGCCATCGGGGGGGACTTGGATACGCAGTATTTT.